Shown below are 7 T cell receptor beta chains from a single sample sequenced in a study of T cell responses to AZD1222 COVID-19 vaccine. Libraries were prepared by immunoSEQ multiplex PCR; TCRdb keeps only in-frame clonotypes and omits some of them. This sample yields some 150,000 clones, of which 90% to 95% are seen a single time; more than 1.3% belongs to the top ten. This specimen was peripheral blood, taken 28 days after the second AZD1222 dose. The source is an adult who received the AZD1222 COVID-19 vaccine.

The CDR3 region is CASSEGLAGNTGELFF. The CDR3 DNA is TGTGCCAGCAGTGAAGGGTTAGCGGGGAACACCGGGGAGCTGTTTTTT. The gene calls are TRBV6-4 and TRBJ2-2, with 7 bases fitting TRBD2. CDR1 and CDR2 (germline): MRHNA, SNTAGT. This CDR3 contains 16 residues. With 3 bases clipped from V and 1 base from J, the junction kept 5 bases outside the gene matches.

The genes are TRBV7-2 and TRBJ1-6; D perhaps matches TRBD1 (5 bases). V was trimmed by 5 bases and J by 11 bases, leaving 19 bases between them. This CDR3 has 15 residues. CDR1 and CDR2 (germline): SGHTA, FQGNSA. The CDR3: CASSASRAGRPPLHF. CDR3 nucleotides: TGTGCCAGCAGCGCAAGCCGGGCAGGGAGGCCACCCCTCCACTTT.

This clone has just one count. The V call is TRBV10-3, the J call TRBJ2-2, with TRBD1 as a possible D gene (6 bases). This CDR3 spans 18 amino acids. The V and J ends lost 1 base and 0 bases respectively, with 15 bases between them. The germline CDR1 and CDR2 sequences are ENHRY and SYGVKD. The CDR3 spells CAISEFLMGASNTGELFF. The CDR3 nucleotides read TGTGCCATCAGTGAGTTTCTTATGGGGGCGTCGAACACCGGGGAGCTGTTTTTT.

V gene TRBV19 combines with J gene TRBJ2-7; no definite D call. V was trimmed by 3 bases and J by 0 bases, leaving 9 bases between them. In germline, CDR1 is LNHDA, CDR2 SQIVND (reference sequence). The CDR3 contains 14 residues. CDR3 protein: CASSMRLDSYEQYF. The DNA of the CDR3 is TGTGCCAGTAGTATGAGGCTAGACTCCTACGAGCAGTACTTC.

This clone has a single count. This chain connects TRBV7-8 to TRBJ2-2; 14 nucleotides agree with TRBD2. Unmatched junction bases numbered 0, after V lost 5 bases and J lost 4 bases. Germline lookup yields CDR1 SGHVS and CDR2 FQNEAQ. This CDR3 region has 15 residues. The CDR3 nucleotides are TGTGCCAGCAGCGGACTAGCGGGGGGCACCGGGGAGCTGTTTTTT. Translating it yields CASSGLAGGTGELFF.

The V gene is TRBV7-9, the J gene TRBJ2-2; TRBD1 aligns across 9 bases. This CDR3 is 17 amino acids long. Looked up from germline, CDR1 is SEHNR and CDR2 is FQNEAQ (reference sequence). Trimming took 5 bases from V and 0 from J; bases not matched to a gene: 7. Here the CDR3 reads CASSQRTGVSNTGELFF. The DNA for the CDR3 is TGTGCCAGCAGCCAAAGGACAGGGGTTTCGAACACCGGGGAGCTGTTTTTT.

The CDR3 coding sequence is TGTGCCATCAGTGACGGAGGGAACGAGCAGTACTTC. It yields the protein CAISDGGNEQYF. The chain carries TRBV10-3 and TRBJ2-7; TRBD2 might be the D (6 bases). Trimming took off 3 bases at V and 5 bases at J, with 8 bases between the two ends. The CDR3 sequence is 12 residues long. Germline V gives CDR1 ENHRY, CDR2 SYGVKD.